This TCR beta chain originates from a study of blood T cell repertoires in COVID-19. Study members were between about 18 and 90 years old and lived in approximately 25 US regions. This clone was picked up a small number of times. Clones were read by immunoSEQ multiplex PCR, and TCRdb kept only the in-frame ones, dropping some. The sample includes about 190,000 clones, roughly 84% of them seen just once. The source is a woman under 40 who had recovered from COVID-19. Source material: PBMCs or T cells enriched from blood (not recorded which).

CDR3 nucleotide sequence: TGTGCCAGCAGTTCCTCGGGCCCCTACGAGCAGTACGTC. Protein: CASSSSGPYEQYV. The chain has TRBV6-6 and TRBJ2-7, with D uncertain. Germline V gene sequence: CDR1 MNHNY, CDR2 SVGAGI (reference sequence). The CDR3 runs 13 residues. V was pared by 4 bases and J by 2 bases, with 9 bases between.